The TCR beta chain described here comes from a study of blood T cell repertoires in COVID-19. Study at large: Material from acute and convalescent COVID-19 was sourced from the United States, Italy and Spain. T cells, B-cell-depleted T cells, or PBMCs provided the cDNA or gDNA that served as material.

Authors' analysis steps: Researchers report that nucleated cell counts were estimated from reference gene primer amplification. This table comes from immunoSEQ multiplex PCR, and its TCRdb copy is limited to in-frame clones, with some not included. Clone size and the V and J calls come from that table; the DNA yielded D and trimming. The sample yields around 250,000 clones, 85% seen once. Germline V gene sequence: CDR1 LGHDT, CDR2 YNNKEL (reference sequence). The CDR3 runs to 14 residues. Trimming cost V 3 bases and J 7 bases, with 10 bases left between them. This rearrangement joins TRBV3-1 (or the pseudogene TRBV3-2) to TRBJ1-6, with TRBD1 as a possible D gene (6 bases). Specimen: peripheral blood. The sequence came from a man aged 50 or older with active or convalescent COVID-19. CDR3: CASSHPGQNSPLHF. The CDR3 DNA is TGTGCCAGCAGCCATCCCGGACAGAATTCACCCCTCCACTTT.